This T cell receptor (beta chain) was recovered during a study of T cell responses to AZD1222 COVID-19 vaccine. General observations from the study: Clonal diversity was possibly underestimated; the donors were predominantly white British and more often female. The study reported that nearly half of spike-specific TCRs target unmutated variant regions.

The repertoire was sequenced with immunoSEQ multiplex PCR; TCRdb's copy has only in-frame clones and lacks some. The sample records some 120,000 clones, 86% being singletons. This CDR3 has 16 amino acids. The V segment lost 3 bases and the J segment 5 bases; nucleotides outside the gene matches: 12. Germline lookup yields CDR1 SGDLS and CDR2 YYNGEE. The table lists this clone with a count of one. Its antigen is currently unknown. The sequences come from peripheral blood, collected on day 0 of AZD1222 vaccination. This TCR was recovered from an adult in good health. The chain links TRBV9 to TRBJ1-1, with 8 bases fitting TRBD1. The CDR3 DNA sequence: TGTGCCAGCAGCGACCCCCCCGACAGGGGAGTAACTGAAGCTTTCTTT. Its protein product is CASSDPPDRGVTEAFF.